The 29 T cell receptor beta chains presented below share a single source sample, sequenced in a study of cytomegalovirus exposure and HLA in healthy donors. Researchers ran the PCR with 60 Vbeta and 13 Jbeta primers. Assay used: immunoSEQ multiplex PCR; TCRdb lists only in-frame clones, some missing. The table has about 110,000 clones, around 71% seen once. The sample comprised PBMCs. These receptors were taken from a boy aged 5-17 years in good health and CMV-seronegative.

The V gene is TRBV27, the J gene TRBJ2-1; 7 positions agree with TRBD2. V was pared by 7 bases and J by 5 bases, with 11 bases of the junction left unmatched. Germline V gives CDR1 MNHEY, CDR2 SMNVEV (reference sequence). This CDR3 is 15 amino acids long. This CDR3 reads CASIPLGGSDNEQFF. The CDR3 DNA reads as TGTGCCAGCATCCCCCTGGGCGGGAGCGACAATGAGCAGTTCTTC.

The rearrangement joins TRBV6-1 to TRBJ1-4, with 7 bases aligning to TRBD1. Germline V CDR1 and CDR2: MNHNS, SASEGT. The V gene end was trimmed by 6 bases and the J gene end by 8 bases; junction bases not matched to a gene: 9. CDR3 length: 14 residues. The CDR3 sequence is CASSLTGFDEKLFF. CDR3 nucleotide sequence: TGTGCCAGCAGCCTGACAGGGTTTGACGAAAAACTGTTTTTT.

The chain is built from TRBV28 and TRBJ2-5; TRBD1 matches at 12 bases. This CDR3 comprises 15 residues. The V and J ends lost 5 bases and 6 bases, in that order; junction bases with no gene match: 7. Looked up from germline, CDR1 is MDHEN and CDR2 is SYDVKM. CDR3 loop: CASSTGTGGLKTQYF. CDR3 DNA: TGTGCCAGCAGTACCGGGACAGGGGGCCTGAAGACCCAGTACTTC.

The chain is built from TRBV27 and TRBJ1-1, with D perhaps TRBD1 (6 bases). Trimming removed 2 bases from V and 1 base from J, with 11 bases in between. The CDR3 is 15 amino acids. The germline CDR1 and CDR2 sequences are MNHEY and SMNVEV (reference sequence). The chain's CDR3 is CASSLGGLPNTEAFF. In DNA form, the CDR3 reads TGTGCCAGCAGTTTAGGGGGCCTGCCGAACACTGAAGCTTTCTTT.

This chain joins TRBV28 and TRBJ1-3; possibly TRBD1 for D (5 bases). This CDR3 has 16 amino acids. Germline lookup yields CDR1 MDHEN and CDR2 SYDVKM. Trimming cost V 7 bases and J 2 bases, with 18 bases left between them. The CDR3 loop reads CASTFNDRGTGNTIYF. CDR3 bases: TGTGCCAGCACCTTCAATGATCGGGGGACTGGAAACACCATATATTTT.

The chain uses TRBV10-1 and TRBJ2-2, with D maybe TRBD2 (6 bases). The CDR3 spans 12 residues. Trimming removed 7 bases from V and 7 bases from J, with 10 bases in between. Germline V gene sequence: CDR1 WNHNN, CDR2 SYGVQD (reference sequence). The CDR3 bases are TGCGCCAGCAATCCGGGGGTCGGGGAGCTGTTTTTT. It translates to CASNPGVGELFF.

This clone has only one observation. Here the CDR3 reads CASEPGLADYNEQFF. For the CDR3, the DNA is TGCGCCAGCGAACCCGGACTAGCGGACTACAATGAGCAGTTCTTC. V is TRBV5-1 and J is TRBJ2-1, with 10 positions matching TRBD2. With V trimmed by 7 bases and J by 3 bases, 7 bases remained unmatched. The length of the CDR3 is 15 residues. Looked up from germline, CDR1 is SGHRS and CDR2 is YFSETQ.

The rearrangement joins TRBV28 to TRBJ2-1, with 8 bases aligning to TRBD1. The CDR3 length is 16 residues. V was clipped by 4 bases and J by 4 bases; unmatched bases: 9. Germline loops: CDR1 MDHEN, CDR2 SYDVKM. CDR3 bases: TGTGCCAGCAGTTCCCCCGCAGGGGGCATTTACAATGAGCAGTTCTTC. Residues: CASSSPAGGIYNEQFF.

This rearrangement joins TRBV5-1 to TRBJ2-1, with TRBD2 matching over 9 bases. The length of the CDR3 is 16 residues. Trimming at V came to 2 bases and at J to 10 bases, leaving 13 bases not matched to a gene. From germline, CDR1 is SGHRS and CDR2 YFSETQ. The CDR3 reads CASSFGQRGARGEQFF. The DNA of the CDR3 is TGCGCCAGCAGCTTCGGGCAGCGGGGGGCTAGGGGGGAGCAGTTCTTC.

This chain uses TRBV7-6 with TRBJ2-5, with 10 bases that match TRBD2. Germline CDR1 reads SGHVS; CDR2 reads FNYEAQ. Losses at the gene ends were 3 bases for V and 5 bases for J; bases not matched to a gene: 9. The CDR3 runs to 16 residues. CDR3 loop: CASSFTSGVLGETQYF. The CDR3 DNA reads TGTGCCAGCAGCTTTACTAGCGGGGTCCTAGGGGAGACCCAGTACTTC. Variable domain in full (rest from reference TRBV7-6 and TRBJ2-5): GAGVSQSPRYKVTKRGQDVALRCDPISGHVSLYWYRQALGQGPEFLTYFNYEAQQDKSGLPNDRFSAERPEGSISTLTIQRTEQRDSAMYRCASSFTSGVLGETQYFGPGTRLLVL.

The chain uses TRBV6-5 and TRBJ1-1; tentatively, D is TRBD1 (5 bases). Germline CDR1 MNHEY, CDR2 SVGAGI. V dropped 7 bases and J dropped 0 bases, with 12 bases sitting between them. The CDR3 is 14 amino acids. DNA of the CDR3: TGTGCCAGCAAAAGACAGCATATGAACACTGAAGCTTTCTTT. Protein sequence: CASKRQHMNTEAFF.

To note about this clone: Germline is not matched at one junction end, which may reflect a read error. The chain couples TRBV30 to TRBJ2-4; 10 nucleotides match TRBD1. Germline lookup yields CDR1 GTSNPN and CDR2 SVGIG (reference sequence). CDR3 length: 18 residues. Here the CDR3 DNA reads TGTGCCCGGAGTCGGACAGGGGGGGGATCTCTAGCCAAAAACATTCAGTACTTC. Its translation: CARSRTGGGSLAKNIQYF.

J is TRBJ1-5 and V is TRBV28; D is possibly TRBD1 (6 bases). The germline V gene has CDR1 MDHEN and CDR2 SYDVKM. V lost 6 bases and J 3 bases, leaving 15 bases between the germline ends. The CDR3 has 15 amino acids. CDR3 nucleotide sequence: TGTGCCAGCAGAGATACAGGGCTCCCCAATCAGCCCCAGCATTTT. Its protein is CASRDTGLPNQPQHF.

This clone has a handful of counts. This sequence joins TRBV13 and TRBJ2-7; 8 bases are shared with TRBD1. The CDR3 has 15 residues. The V gene's germline CDR1 is PRHDT and CDR2 FYEKMQ (reference sequence). The V and J ends lost 5 bases and 4 bases, in that order; junction bases with no gene match: 10. This CDR3 reads CASSGSQGALYEQYF. In nucleotides, the CDR3 is TGTGCCAGCAGCGGGTCGCAGGGGGCTCTTTACGAGCAGTACTTC.

This sequence joins TRBV29-1 and TRBJ2-3, with 12 positions matching TRBD2. Unmatched junction bases numbered 12, after V lost 6 bases and J lost 5 bases. Germline assignment: CDR1 SQVTM and CDR2 ANQGSEA. This CDR3 is built from 16 residues. The CDR3 sequence is CSVGPRLAGEGDTQYF. In DNA form, the CDR3 reads TGCAGCGTCGGCCCGCGACTAGCGGGAGAAGGAGATACGCAGTATTTT.

This chain uses TRBV28 with TRBJ2-5; D unresolved. Germline assignment: CDR1 MDHEN and CDR2 SYDVKM. CDR3 length: 13 residues. Trimming cost V 6 bases and J 4 bases, with 12 bases left between them. The CDR3 protein is CASSPGARETQYF. The CDR3 DNA sequence: TGTGCCAGCAGCCCCGGAGCCAGAGAGACCCAGTACTTC.

In its sample, this clone was seen once. This CDR3 is missing its conserved last phenylalanine or tryptophan, likely due to a read error. The gene calls are TRBV6-5 and TRBJ1-2; 11 bases line up with TRBD1. The junction had 3 bases not matched to a gene; V was cut back by 2 bases and J by 7 bases. The germline V gene has CDR1 MNHEY and CDR2 SVGAGI. The CDR3 length is 14 residues. CDR3 nucleotide sequence: TGTGCCAGCAGTTACCGGGACAGGGGGTTTGGCTACACCGTC. Protein: CASSYRDRGFGYTV.

The gene calls are TRBV5-4 and TRBJ1-2; weak D call: TRBD1 (6 bases). This CDR3 region has 13 residues. Germline V gene sequence: CDR1 SGHNT, CDR2 YYREEE (reference sequence). V shed 0 bases and J shed 5 bases, with 8 bases lying between them. The CDR3 spells CASSLGDTYGYTF. As DNA, the CDR3 is TGTGCCAGCAGCTTGGGGGACACTTATGGCTACACCTTC.

The rearrangement uses TRBV29-1 and TRBJ2-2; 13 nucleotides align to TRBD2. Germline V lookup: CDR1 SQVTM, CDR2 ANQGSEA. After removal of 7 bases from V and 4 bases from J, the junction contained 3 bases not matched to a gene. CDR3 size: 14 residues. For the CDR3, the DNA is TGCAGCGGCCGACTAGCGGGGGGCACCGGGGAGCTGTTTTTT. It translates to CSGRLAGGTGELFF.

The rearrangement uses TRBV19 and TRBJ1-2; the D is unclear. The germline V gene encodes CDR1 LNHDA and CDR2 SQIVND (reference sequence). This CDR3 has 12 amino acids. Deletions cut 5 bases from V and 7 bases from J, with 11 bases between. The CDR3 DNA sequence: TGTGCCAGTAGTGGGCCAGCCGCTGGCTACACCTTC. Amino acid sequence: CASSGPAAGYTF.

Only one count was recorded for this clone. This chain links TRBV6-6 with TRBJ2-1; D is unresolved. Germline CDR1 MNHNY, CDR2 SVGAGI (reference sequence). The CDR3 totals 12 residues. The germline V and J ends were trimmed by 4 bases and 4 bases, with 5 bases remaining between them. The CDR3 is CASSWAYNEQFF. CDR3 in DNA: TGTGCCAGCAGTTGGGCTTACAATGAGCAGTTCTTC.

On this clone itself: A read error may account for a junction end that differs from germline. The chain couples TRBV7-3 to TRBJ2-7, with 7 bases aligning to TRBD2. The CDR3 extends over 13 amino acids. CDR1 is SGHTA and CDR2 is FQGTGA in the germline V gene. DNA for the CDR3: TGTGCCAGCAGCGGGAGGGCCTCCCACGAGCAGTACTTC. Translation gives CASSGRASHEQYF.

This clone was seen only a few times. The chain has TRBV7-3 and TRBJ1-4; 7 bases agree with TRBD1. CDR1 SGHTA and CDR2 FQGTGA come from the germline V gene. This CDR3 is built from 16 residues. V dropped 5 bases and J dropped 4; count of bases not matched to a gene: 10. Here the CDR3 DNA reads TGTGCCAGCAGCAAACACGCCGGGACAGTTAATGAAAAACTGTTTTTT. It is translated as CASSKHAGTVNEKLFF.

This clone was recorded a few times. The CDR3 loop reads CASSPTSGGAGETQYF. The CDR3 region has the DNA TGTGCCAGCAGCCCGACTAGCGGGGGGGCTGGAGAGACCCAGTACTTC. The genes are TRBV9 and TRBJ2-5, with 14 bases matching TRBD2. This CDR3 spans 16 amino acids. V lost 4 bases and J lost 4; bases outside the gene matches: 6. Per germline, CDR1 SGDLS and CDR2 YYNGEE.

This clone came up a few times. The CDR3 protein is CASSRQQTNSPLHF. The CDR3 DNA reads TGTGCCAGCAGCCGGCAACAGACTAATTCACCCCTCCACTTT. V is TRBV5-6 and J is TRBJ1-6; no clear D. Trimming took 4 bases from V and 6 from J, leaving 11 bases between them. The germline CDR1 and CDR2 sequences are SGHDT and YYEEEE. CDR3 length: 14 residues.

The J gene is TRBJ2-1, the V gene TRBV5-6; 8 bases are a match to TRBD2. Germline V gene lookup returns CDR1 SGHDT and CDR2 YYEEEE. CDR3 length: 16 amino acids. The trim removed 1 base at V and 6 bases at J, leaving 9 bases unmatched. The CDR3 DNA sequence: TGTGCCAGCAGCTTGCCGGGCGGGGGGCGGTTCAATGAGCAGTTCTTC. Its protein product is CASSLPGGGRFNEQFF.

The chain links TRBV4-1 to TRBJ2-2; 9 nucleotides align to TRBD2. This CDR3 has 16 amino acids. The J segment lost 6 bases and the V segment lost 1 base, leaving 6 bases of the junction unmatched. The germline V gene encodes CDR1 MGHRA and CDR2 YSYEKL. CDR3 nucleotides: TGCGCCAGCAGCCAAGCCGGGACTAGCTCTCCCGGGGAGCTGTTTTTT. This translates into CASSQAGTSSPGELFF.

The V call is TRBV28, the J call TRBJ1-2; the match to TRBD1 covers 7 bases. Trimming at V came to 6 bases and at J to 8 bases, leaving 6 bases not matched to a gene. This CDR3 is built from 12 residues. The germline gives CDR1 MDHEN, CDR2 SYDVKM. In DNA form, the CDR3 reads TGTGCCAGCAGGACAGGGCAAGGCGGCTACACCTTC. It encodes CASRTGQGGYTF.

The CDR3 coding sequence is TGCAGCGGGAGGGTCTGGGGCACTGAAGCTTTCTTT. Residues: CSGRVWGTEAFF. This chain joins TRBV29-1 and TRBJ1-1; unclear D gene. The CDR3 loop spans 12 amino acids. Germline V gives CDR1 SQVTM, CDR2 ANQGSEA. Trimming stripped 7 bases from V and 4 bases from J, with 13 bases between.